Each of the 21 T cell receptor beta chains below was sequenced from the same sample in a study of blood T cell repertoires in COVID-19. This table comes from immunoSEQ multiplex PCR, and its TCRdb copy is limited to in-frame clones, with some not included. The sample lists more than 150,000 clones, roughly 89% occurring once. The specimen sequenced was peripheral blood. Every receptor here comes from a young woman who had recovered from COVID-19.

This chain uses TRBV29-1 with TRBJ2-7, with 7 nucleotides matching TRBD2. CDR1 and CDR2 from the germline V gene are SQVTM and ANQGSEA. The CDR3 is made up of 12 amino acids. V lost 5 bases, J lost 0 bases, and 1 base stayed unmatched. The CDR3, as DNA: TGCAGCGTTCTAGCGGACTCCTACGAGCAGTACTTC. It encodes CSVLADSYEQYF.

The chain uses TRBV7-2 and TRBJ2-7, with 9 bases lining up with TRBD2. V lost 1 base and J lost 0; bases outside the gene matches: 10. From germline, CDR1 is SGHTA and CDR2 FQGNSA. CDR3 length: 18 amino acids. The CDR3 protein is CASSLDFMPGLASYEQYV. CDR3 DNA sequence: TGTGCCAGCAGCTTAGACTTTATGCCGGGACTAGCCTCCTACGAGCAGTACGTC.

The genes are TRBV14 and TRBJ2-3; D might be TRBD2 (5 bases). In germline, CDR1 is SGHDN, CDR2 FVKESK. The CDR3 totals 16 residues. Trimming shortened V by 0 bases and J by 2 bases, and 12 bases separated the two germline ends. The CDR3 spells CASSQDGGLPTDTQYF. DNA of the CDR3: TGTGCCAGCAGCCAAGATGGAGGATTACCCACAGATACGCAGTATTTT. The whole variable domain, filled in from reference TRBV14 and TRBJ2-3, reads EAGVTQFPSHSVIEKGQTVTLRCDPISGHDNLYWYRRVMGKEIKFLLHFVKESKQDESGMPNNRFLAERTGGTYSTLKVQPAELEDSGVYFCASSQDGGLPTDTQYFGPGTRLTVL.

This chain links TRBV11-2 with TRBJ2-3, with a weak D call TRBD2 (5 bases). CDR1 is SGHAT and CDR2 is FQNNGV in the germline V gene. Trimming left V 3 bases short and J 3 bases short, with 7 bases between. CDR3 length: 13 amino acids. The CDR3 spells CASSFPGTDTQYF. In nucleotides, the CDR3 is TGTGCCAGCAGCTTCCCGGGGACAGATACGCAGTATTTT.

J is TRBJ2-7 and V is TRBV6-1; 12 bases agree with TRBD2. Germline V gives CDR1 MNHNS, CDR2 SASEGT. This CDR3 has 15 residues. Germline trimming cut 2 bases from V and 5 bases from J; bases unmatched to any gene: 4. The CDR3 region is CASSELLAGGHEQYV. In DNA form, the CDR3 reads TGTGCCAGCAGTGAACTACTAGCGGGGGGTCACGAGCAGTACGTC.

This chain connects TRBV6-5 to TRBJ2-5; 9 bases fit TRBD1. From germline, CDR1 is MNHEY and CDR2 SVGAGI. The CDR3 is 15 amino acids. The ends lost 6 bases at V and 5 bases at J; junction bases unmatched: 10. This CDR3 is CASRENRGPGETQYF. In DNA, the CDR3 is TGTGCCAGCAGAGAGAACAGGGGGCCGGGGGAGACCCAGTACTTC.

CDR3 nucleotides: TGTGCCAGCAGATTTCGGGGTAATCAGCCCCAGCATTTT. Protein product: CASRFRGNQPQHF. J is TRBJ1-5 and V is TRBV2; no clear D gene. V lost 6 bases to trimming and J lost 4 bases, with 10 bases between them. Germline CDR1 SNHLY, CDR2 FYNNEI. The CDR3 length is 13 residues. Combining the CDR3 with reference TRBV2 and TRBJ1-5 gives the whole variable domain EPEVTQTPSHQVTQMGQEVILRCVPISNHLYFYWYRQILGQKVEFLVSFYNNEISEKSEIFDDQFSVERPDGSNFTLKIRSTKLEDSAMYFCASRFRGNQPQHFGDGTRLSIL.

This chain joins TRBV29-1 and TRBJ2-1; TRBD2 matches 12 bases. After removal of 4 bases from V and 6 bases from J, the junction contained 4 bases not matched to a gene. The CDR3 is 14 residues long. Germline V gives CDR1 SQVTM, CDR2 ANQGSEA. CDR3 coding DNA: TGCAGCGTTGGGCCTAGCGGGGGGGCCAATGAGCAGTTCTTC. Amino acid sequence: CSVGPSGGANEQFF.

The chain employs TRBV5-1 and TRBJ2-7, with D perhaps matching TRBD1 (5 bases). The CDR3 consists of 16 residues. The V end was cut by 1 base, the J end by 0 bases, with 14 bases between. Germline CDR1 SGHRS, CDR2 YFSETQ. The CDR3 reads CASSLLPDKSSYEQYF. The CDR3 DNA reads TGCGCCAGCAGCTTGCTTCCGGACAAGAGCTCCTACGAGCAGTACTTC.

This chain uses TRBV3-1 (or the pseudogene TRBV3-2) with TRBJ2-1; 8 nucleotides line up with TRBD2. CDR1 is LGHDT, CDR2 YNNKEL, per germline (reference sequence). Germline trimming cut 4 bases from V and 4 bases from J; bases unmatched to any gene: 9. The CDR3 is made up of 16 amino acids. CDR3 loop: CASSRLLGGRYNEQFF. In DNA form, the CDR3 reads TGTGCCAGCAGCCGTTTGTTGGGCGGGAGGTACAATGAGCAGTTCTTC.

The chain carries TRBV5-1 and TRBJ2-7, with 9 bases lining up with TRBD2. This CDR3 has 18 amino acids. V shed 0 bases and J 1 base; nucleotides not matched to a gene: 11. The V gene's germline CDR1 is SGHRS and CDR2 YFSETQ. The CDR3 nucleotides are TGCGCCAGCAGCTTGGCCTTCGTTGTAGCGGGGGATTCCTACGAGCAGTACTTC. The encoded protein is CASSLAFVVAGDSYEQYF.

The chain is built from TRBV7-6 and TRBJ2-7; TRBD1 is a possible D gene (5 bases). Trimming left V 10 bases short and J 5 bases short, with 12 bases between. This CDR3 region has 11 residues. Germline V gives CDR1 SGHVS, CDR2 FNYEAQ. The DNA of the CDR3 is TGTGCCATCCCCAGGGTAAACGAGCAGTACTTC. Its translation is CAIPRVNEQYF.

The rearrangement links TRBV27 to TRBJ2-7, with D possibly TRBD2 on 5 matching bases. Germline V gene sequence: CDR1 MNHEY, CDR2 SMNVEV (reference sequence). The CDR3 runs 11 residues. Trimming removed 4 bases at V and 6 bases at J, with 7 bases between. The CDR3 region has the DNA TGTGCCAGCAGTTCCGGACTCGAGCAGTACGTC. Translation gives CASSSGLEQYV.

The gene calls are TRBV7-3 and TRBJ2-1; 10 bases fit TRBD1. The CDR3 consists of 15 residues. J was trimmed by 9 bases and V by 2 bases; bases with no gene match: 7. Per germline, CDR1 SGHTA and CDR2 FQGTGA. This CDR3 reads CASSLGRQGATEQFF. CDR3 bases: TGTGCCAGCAGCTTAGGGAGACAGGGGGCGACTGAGCAGTTCTTC.

The chain carries TRBV21-1 and TRBJ2-7; the D segment call TRBD1 is taken from the table without a DNA check. TRBV21-1 is designated a pseudogene. The CDR3 spans 13 residues. The CDR3 DNA follows: TGTGCCAGCAGCAAAGAGGACAGGGTCGAGCAGTACGTC. Encoded protein: CASSKEDRVEQYV.

The rearrangement uses TRBV6-2 or TRBV6-3 and TRBJ2-1; TRBD1 matches at 9 bases. J was trimmed by 5 bases and V by 5 bases; bases with no gene match: 4. CDR1 is MNHEY and CDR2 is SVGEGT in the germline V gene. The length of the CDR3 is 14 residues. The CDR3 protein is CASSGWTGDNEQFF. The DNA for the CDR3 is TGTGCCAGCAGTGGCTGGACAGGGGACAATGAGCAGTTCTTC.

CDR3 protein: CASSRSGLVPREQYV. CDR3 DNA: TGTGCCAGCAGTCGATCCGGTCTTGTCCCTCGCGAGCAGTACGTC. The chain uses TRBV6-2 or TRBV6-3 and TRBJ2-7; D is undetermined. V lost 5 bases and J lost 6, with 20 bases in between. In germline, CDR1 is MNHEY, CDR2 SVGEGT. This CDR3 comprises 15 residues.

In its sample, this clone was seen once. The CDR3 loop reads CASSLLQGYEQYV. The CDR3 DNA reads TGTGCCAGCTCACTACTACAGGGCTACGAGCAGTACGTC. V is TRBV18 and J is TRBJ2-7; D may be TRBD1 (6 bases). Germline V gene sequence: CDR1 KGHSH, CDR2 LQKENI. The V end was cut by 4 bases, the J end by 3 bases, with 10 bases between. This CDR3 has 13 amino acids.

The gene calls are TRBV9 and TRBJ2-1; 11 bases agree with TRBD1. The germline V gene has CDR1 SGDLS and CDR2 YYNGEE. V gave up 4 bases and J gave up 9 bases; unmatched junction bases: 12. This CDR3 region has 16 residues. CDR3 coding DNA: TGTGCCAGCAGCCTAGGGTCCAGGACAGGGGGCAGTGAGCAGTTCTTC. Its protein product is CASSLGSRTGGSEQFF.

V is TRBV7-2 and J is TRBJ1-4; the D gene is possibly TRBD1 (6 bases). CDR1 SGHTA and CDR2 FQGNSA come from the germline V gene. The length of the CDR3 is 14 residues. V lost 3 bases, J lost 3 bases, and 8 bases lay in between. DNA of the CDR3: TGTGCCAGCAGCTTTAACAGGGCTAATGAAAAACTGTTTTTT. Translating it yields CASSFNRANEKLFF.

This rearrangement joins TRBV7-6 to TRBJ2-3; D is possibly TRBD2 (6 bases). V lost 1 base and J lost 0, with 8 bases in between. Germline CDR1 is SGHVS and CDR2 is FNYEAQ. This CDR3 comprises 15 residues. Written as DNA, the CDR3 is TGTGCCAGCAGCTTAGTCGCGGGAAGCACAGATACGCAGTATTTT. Encoded protein: CASSLVAGSTDTQYF.